This passage covers 11 T cell receptor beta chains from one sample sequenced in a study of tissue T cells after allogeneic stem cell transplantation. The repertoire was sequenced with immunoSEQ multiplex PCR; TCRdb's copy has only in-frame clones and lacks some. The sample lists around 9,100 clones, roughly 56% occurring once. Sequenced here: tissue from the jejunum, sampled at autopsy. These receptors all come from a female donor of 60 years or more with lung cancer.

The rearrangement links TRBV3-1 (or the pseudogene TRBV3-2) to TRBJ1-2; D is undetermined. Between the trimmed V and J ends, which lost 0 bases and 6 bases, there was a span of 11 bases. This CDR3 is 14 amino acids long. The germline gives CDR1 LGHDT, CDR2 YNNKEL (reference sequence). CDR3 protein: CASSQDWSKNGYTF. In DNA form, the CDR3 reads TGTGCCAGCAGCCAAGATTGGTCGAAAAATGGCTACACCTTC.

The chain carries TRBV2 and TRBJ1-5, with a weak D call TRBD1 (5 bases). Trimming took 4 bases from V and 6 from J, leaving 7 bases between them. This CDR3 contains 12 residues. The germline V gene has CDR1 SNHLY and CDR2 FYNNEI. In DNA form, the CDR3 reads TGTGCCAGCAGTGTACAGGTTCAGCCCCAGCATTTT. Amino acid sequence: CASSVQVQPQHF.

This clone was seen more than once but under ten times. The chain has TRBV11-2 and TRBJ2-7, with D perhaps matching TRBD1 or TRBD2 (5 bases each). Germline CDR1 reads SGHAT; CDR2 reads FQNNGV. V lost 6 bases and J 1 base, leaving 13 bases between the germline ends. The CDR3 is made up of 14 amino acids. The CDR3 region has the DNA TGTGCCAGCAGGAGGGGTCATAGTTCCTACGAGCAGTACTTC. Residues: CASRRGHSSYEQYF.

This sequence joins TRBV7-2 and TRBJ2-7; D may be TRBD2 (5 bases). Germline lookup yields CDR1 SGHTA and CDR2 FQGNSA. The CDR3 spans 13 residues. Between the trimmed V and J ends, which lost 1 base and 7 bases, there was a span of 11 bases. CDR3 DNA: TGTGCCAGCAGCTTAGACTTCGGGGTTGAGCAGTACTTC. It specifies CASSLDFGVEQYF.

This sequence joins TRBV15 and TRBJ2-7; the D gene is possibly TRBD2 (5 bases). The V end lost 1 base, the J end lost 2 bases, and 12 bases lay between the germline ends. The length of the CDR3 is 15 residues. Germline V gives CDR1 LNHNV, CDR2 YYDKDF (reference sequence). Written as DNA, the CDR3 is TGTGCCACCAGCAGAGTGGCAGCGGCGCCCTACGAGCAGTACTTC. It encodes CATSRVAAAPYEQYF.

V is TRBV4-3 and J is TRBJ1-3; no definite D call. The germline V and J ends were trimmed by 0 bases and 0 bases, with 9 bases remaining between them. The germline V gene has CDR1 LGHNA and CDR2 YSLEER. This CDR3 comprises 16 residues. This CDR3 reads CASSQDSITSGNTIYF. CDR3 nucleotides: TGCGCCAGCAGCCAAGACAGCATCACCTCTGGAAACACCATATATTTT.

V is TRBV5-6 and J is TRBJ1-4; perhaps TRBD1 as D (5 bases). This CDR3 spans 16 amino acids. V was cut by 0 bases and J by 4 bases, with 13 bases left in between. CDR1 SGHDT and CDR2 YYEEEE come from the germline V gene. DNA for the CDR3: TGTGCCAGCAGCTTGGTTGGGGCACGAGGTAATGAAAAACTGTTTTTT. It translates to CASSLVGARGNEKLFF.

V usage is TRBV14 and J usage is TRBJ2-3, with 9 bases aligning to TRBD2. Germline V gene data show CDR1 as SGHDN and CDR2 as FVKESK. After removal of 3 bases from V and 4 bases from J, the junction contained 2 bases not matched to a gene. There are 14 residues in the CDR3. Here the CDR3 reads CASSQGLAPDTQYF. The DNA for the CDR3 is TGTGCCAGCAGCCAGGGACTAGCACCAGATACGCAGTATTTT. Variable domain in full (rest from reference TRBV14 and TRBJ2-3): EAGVTQFPSHSVIEKGQTVTLRCDPISGHDNLYWYRRVMGKEIKFLLHFVKESKQDESGMPNNRFLAERTGGTYSTLKVQPAELEDSGVYFCASSQGLAPDTQYFGPGTRLTVL.

The chain carries TRBV19 and TRBJ1-2; D possibly corresponds to TRBD1 (6 bases). Germline values: CDR1 LNHDA, CDR2 SQIVND (reference sequence). Trimming took off 6 bases at V and 3 bases at J, with 14 bases between the two ends. This CDR3 spans 14 amino acids. CDR3 region: CASRKDRLYYGYTF. CDR3 sequence (DNA): TGTGCCAGTAGAAAAGACAGGCTGTACTATGGCTACACCTTC.

This clone ranks as medium-sized. This chain links TRBV9 with TRBJ1-2; 9 bases are shared with TRBD1. Germline V CDR1 and CDR2: SGDLS, YYNGEE. The CDR3 spans 17 residues. The V gene end was trimmed by 2 bases and the J gene end by 0 bases; junction bases not matched to a gene: 8. This CDR3 is CASSVTPGQGSNYGYTF. The CDR3 DNA reads TGTGCCAGCAGCGTGACCCCGGGACAGGGCTCTAACTATGGCTACACCTTC.

This clone came up once. The chain combines TRBV3-1 (or the pseudogene TRBV3-2) with TRBJ2-1; a possible D gene is TRBD1 (6 bases). V was trimmed by 3 bases and J by 6 bases, leaving 15 bases between them. CDR1 is LGHDT, CDR2 YNNKEL, per germline (reference sequence). This CDR3 spans 15 amino acids. In nucleotides, the CDR3 is TGTGCCAGCAGCCACCGGGACAAGGGCCGCAATGAGCAGTTCTTC. This translates into CASSHRDKGRNEQFF.